This record covers a single T cell receptor beta chain. The sample originates from a study of blood T cell repertoires in COVID-19. Study as a whole: Samples came from the United States, Italy and Spain, spanning acute and convalescent COVID-19. From T cells, B-cell-depleted T cells, or PBMCs came the material, which was cDNA or gDNA.

Under the authors' procedure: Quantification of nucleated cells was approximated via reference gene primer amplification. The method was immunoSEQ multiplex PCR; TCRdb's version includes in-frame clones alone and lacks a portion of them. V and J calls and clone size are given by that table; D and trimming were obtained from the DNA. This table holds approximately 40,000 clones, about 86% found once. V was trimmed by 7 bases and J by 9 bases, leaving 13 bases between them. This CDR3 region has 13 residues. Looked up from germline, CDR1 is MNHEY and CDR2 is SVGAGI. This sequence originates from a woman aged 55-70 years with acute or convalescent COVID-19. Sequenced material: peripheral blood. The V gene is TRBV6-5, the J gene TRBJ1-6; TRBD1 is a possible D gene (6 bases). CDR3 nucleotide sequence: TGTGCCAGCAAAGTTGGACAGACTTCACCCCTCCACTTT. It codes for CASKVGQTSPLHF.